The next 13 T cell receptor beta chains were all read from a single sample in a study of blood T cell repertoires in COVID-19. TCRdb's copy holds only in-frame clones and misses some; the assay was immunoSEQ multiplex PCR. The table lists fewer than 70,000 clones, around 87% of them singletons. Sequenced material: peripheral blood. These receptors all come from a man aged 45-65 years with acute or convalescent COVID-19.

The chain employs TRBV29-1 and TRBJ1-2; TRBD1 might be the D (5 bases). Trimming shortened V by 6 bases and J by 1 base, and 15 bases separated the two germline ends. Per the germline V gene, CDR1 is SQVTM and CDR2 is ANQGSEA. The CDR3 length is 14 residues. CDR3 sequence: CSVKTGDFNYGYTF. The CDR3 DNA reads TGCAGCGTCAAAACAGGTGATTTTAACTATGGCTACACCTTC.

The chain employs TRBV7-9 and TRBJ2-1, with 8 bases identical to TRBD2. Looked up from germline, CDR1 is SEHNR and CDR2 is FQNEAQ (reference sequence). With 0 bases clipped from V and 6 bases from J, the junction kept 4 bases outside the gene matches. The CDR3 loop spans 15 amino acids. The CDR3 protein is CASSLASGRGNEQFF. Here the CDR3 DNA reads TGTGCCAGCAGCTTAGCCAGCGGGAGAGGCAATGAGCAGTTCTTC.

V is TRBV5-8 and J is TRBJ2-1, with D perhaps matching TRBD2 (5 bases). V was shortened by 4 bases and J by 3 bases, with 14 bases between the two germline ends. CDR1 is SGHTS, CDR2 YDEGEE, per germline. The length of the CDR3 is 15 residues. This chain's CDR3 is CASSRRGADYNEQFF. CDR3 nucleotide sequence: TGTGCCAGCAGCCGCCGAGGAGCGGACTACAATGAGCAGTTCTTC.

V gene TRBV4-2 combines with J gene TRBJ1-1, with D uncertain. V shed 3 bases and J shed 8 bases, with 16 bases lying between them. There are 14 residues in the CDR3. Germline V lookup: CDR1 LGHNA, CDR2 YNFKEQ. Here the CDR3 reads CASSHPWSSREAFF. CDR3 in DNA: TGTGCCAGCAGCCACCCTTGGAGTAGCCGAGAAGCTTTCTTT.

This chain connects TRBV6-5 to TRBJ2-3, with D perhaps TRBD2 (5 bases). Germline V gene sequence: CDR1 MNHEY, CDR2 SVGAGI. The CDR3 has 16 amino acids. V was shortened by 0 bases and J by 0 bases, with 10 bases between the two germline ends. CDR3 loop: CASSYSTTRSTDTQYF. In DNA, the CDR3 is TGTGCCAGCAGTTACTCGACTACCCGGAGCACAGATACGCAGTATTTT.

The V gene is TRBV3-1 (or the pseudogene TRBV3-2), the J gene TRBJ1-5, with D unclear. The CDR3 is made up of 15 amino acids. Germline V gene sequence: CDR1 LGHDT, CDR2 YNNKEL (reference sequence). The V end lost 0 bases, the J end lost 3 bases, and 9 bases lay between the germline ends. The CDR3, as DNA: TGTGCCAGCAGCCAAGAGCGAGGAAACAATCAGCCCCAGCATTTT. This gives the protein CASSQERGNNQPQHF.

In nucleotides, the CDR3 is TGTGCCAGCAGCTTGCTCGGGCGAACGGGGGGCGAGGCCGGGGAGCTGTTTTTT. As protein: CASSLLGRTGGEAGELFF. The rearrangement uses TRBV5-6 and TRBJ2-2, with a weak D call TRBD2 (7 bases). V lost 1 base to trimming and J lost 6 bases, with 22 bases between them. The CDR3 has 18 amino acids. Germline V gene data show CDR1 as SGHDT and CDR2 as YYEEEE.

The V gene is TRBV7-2, the J gene TRBJ2-7; 12 nucleotides match TRBD2. Germline CDR1 reads SGHTA; CDR2 reads FQGNSA. CDR3 size: 15 residues. The V gene end was trimmed by 4 bases and the J gene end by 6 bases; junction bases not matched to a gene: 7. CDR3 sequence reads: CASSSRLAGAAEQYF. CDR3 DNA: TGTGCCAGCAGCTCCCGACTAGCGGGAGCGGCCGAGCAGTACTTC.

This CDR3 reads CASSSSIQQPQHF. CDR3 DNA: TGTGCCAGCAGCTCCTCCATACAACAGCCCCAGCATTTT. The chain carries TRBV7-2 and TRBJ1-5; the D is unclear. Germline V gives CDR1 SGHTA, CDR2 FQGNSA. Trimming removed 4 bases from V and 7 bases from J, with 11 bases in between. There are 13 residues in the CDR3.

CDR3 sequence: CASSIRLNQPQHF. The CDR3 DNA reads TGTGCCAGTAGTATAAGACTTAATCAGCCCCAGCATTTT. V and J are TRBV19 and TRBJ1-5; D remains ambiguous. CDR1 LNHDA and CDR2 SQIVND come from the germline V gene (reference sequence). The CDR3 loop spans 13 amino acids. Trimming stripped 2 bases from V and 4 bases from J, with 6 bases between.

With regard to this clone: This same CDR3 is encoded by further DNA sequences in the sample. The CDR3 DNA follows: TGTGCCAGCAGCGAGGACTCGAACACTGAAGCTTTCTTT. This gives the protein CASSEDSNTEAFF. The chain carries TRBV9 and TRBJ1-1, with D uncertain. The CDR3 covers 13 residues. The V end lost 3 bases, the J end lost 1 base, and 7 bases lay between the germline ends. CDR1 SGDLS and CDR2 YYNGEE come from the germline V gene.

V usage is TRBV20-1 and J usage is TRBJ1-2, with D uncertain. The CDR3 consists of 11 residues. The germline CDR1 and CDR2 sequences are DFQATT and SNEGSKA (reference sequence). With 6 bases removed from V and 8 bases from J, the gap between germline ends came to 13 bases. The CDR3 is CSAPGLTGYTF. Written as DNA, the CDR3 is TGCAGTGCCCCTGGGCTGACAGGCTACACCTTC.

V gene TRBV4-1 combines with J gene TRBJ1-2; possible D gene TRBD1, 5 bases. The CDR3 runs to 17 residues. V gave up 0 bases and J gave up 3 bases, with 17 bases separating them. CDR1 is MGHRA and CDR2 is YSYEKL in the germline V gene. The chain's CDR3 is CASSQDTRVGGDYGYTF. As DNA, the CDR3 is TGCGCCAGCAGCCAAGATACCAGGGTGGGAGGTGACTATGGCTACACCTTC.